This TCR beta chain is from a study of blood T cell repertoires in COVID-19. As for the study in general: PBMCs, B-cell-depleted T cells, or T cells were the source of the cDNA or gDNA that made up the material.

Looked up from germline, CDR1 is GTSNPN and CDR2 is SVGIG (reference sequence). V was pared by 5 bases and J by 0 bases, with 8 bases between. The CDR3 spans 12 residues. Under the authors' procedure: Cell counts per sample came from amplifying reference gene primers. Generated by immunoSEQ multiplex PCR, the TCRdb table keeps only in-frame clones and is missing some. That table gives V, J and clone size, and the DNA gave D and trimming. The sample has 30,000 to 35,000 clones; roughly 85% are singletons. The clonotype was recovered from a man in his fifties or sixties with acute or convalescent COVID-19. V gene TRBV30 combines with J gene TRBJ2-7; perhaps TRBD1 as D (6 bases). Input material: peripheral blood. CDR3 loop: CAWDRNSYEQYF. The CDR3 region has the DNA TGTGCCTGGGACAGGAACTCCTACGAGCAGTACTTC.